This T cell receptor (beta chain) was observed in a study of blood T cell repertoires in COVID-19. This CDR3 has 14 amino acids. Germline lookup yields CDR1 MGHDK and CDR2 SYGVNS. V dropped 4 bases and J dropped 6; count of bases not matched to a gene: 8. Measured with immunoSEQ multiplex PCR; TCRdb has only the in-frame clones, and not every one. The sample consists of roughly 310,000 clones, 90% of them appearing once. The Seattle patients joined while their infection was active and were tracked longitudinally afterward. This sequence originates from a woman in her thirties with COVID-19, enrolled during active disease. J is TRBJ1-1 and V is TRBV25-1; 7 bases map to TRBD1. The specimen was peripheral blood. DNA for the CDR3: TGTGCCAGCAGTGGGAACAGGGGTTCAGCTGAAGCTTTCTTT. Translating gives CASSGNRGSAEAFF.